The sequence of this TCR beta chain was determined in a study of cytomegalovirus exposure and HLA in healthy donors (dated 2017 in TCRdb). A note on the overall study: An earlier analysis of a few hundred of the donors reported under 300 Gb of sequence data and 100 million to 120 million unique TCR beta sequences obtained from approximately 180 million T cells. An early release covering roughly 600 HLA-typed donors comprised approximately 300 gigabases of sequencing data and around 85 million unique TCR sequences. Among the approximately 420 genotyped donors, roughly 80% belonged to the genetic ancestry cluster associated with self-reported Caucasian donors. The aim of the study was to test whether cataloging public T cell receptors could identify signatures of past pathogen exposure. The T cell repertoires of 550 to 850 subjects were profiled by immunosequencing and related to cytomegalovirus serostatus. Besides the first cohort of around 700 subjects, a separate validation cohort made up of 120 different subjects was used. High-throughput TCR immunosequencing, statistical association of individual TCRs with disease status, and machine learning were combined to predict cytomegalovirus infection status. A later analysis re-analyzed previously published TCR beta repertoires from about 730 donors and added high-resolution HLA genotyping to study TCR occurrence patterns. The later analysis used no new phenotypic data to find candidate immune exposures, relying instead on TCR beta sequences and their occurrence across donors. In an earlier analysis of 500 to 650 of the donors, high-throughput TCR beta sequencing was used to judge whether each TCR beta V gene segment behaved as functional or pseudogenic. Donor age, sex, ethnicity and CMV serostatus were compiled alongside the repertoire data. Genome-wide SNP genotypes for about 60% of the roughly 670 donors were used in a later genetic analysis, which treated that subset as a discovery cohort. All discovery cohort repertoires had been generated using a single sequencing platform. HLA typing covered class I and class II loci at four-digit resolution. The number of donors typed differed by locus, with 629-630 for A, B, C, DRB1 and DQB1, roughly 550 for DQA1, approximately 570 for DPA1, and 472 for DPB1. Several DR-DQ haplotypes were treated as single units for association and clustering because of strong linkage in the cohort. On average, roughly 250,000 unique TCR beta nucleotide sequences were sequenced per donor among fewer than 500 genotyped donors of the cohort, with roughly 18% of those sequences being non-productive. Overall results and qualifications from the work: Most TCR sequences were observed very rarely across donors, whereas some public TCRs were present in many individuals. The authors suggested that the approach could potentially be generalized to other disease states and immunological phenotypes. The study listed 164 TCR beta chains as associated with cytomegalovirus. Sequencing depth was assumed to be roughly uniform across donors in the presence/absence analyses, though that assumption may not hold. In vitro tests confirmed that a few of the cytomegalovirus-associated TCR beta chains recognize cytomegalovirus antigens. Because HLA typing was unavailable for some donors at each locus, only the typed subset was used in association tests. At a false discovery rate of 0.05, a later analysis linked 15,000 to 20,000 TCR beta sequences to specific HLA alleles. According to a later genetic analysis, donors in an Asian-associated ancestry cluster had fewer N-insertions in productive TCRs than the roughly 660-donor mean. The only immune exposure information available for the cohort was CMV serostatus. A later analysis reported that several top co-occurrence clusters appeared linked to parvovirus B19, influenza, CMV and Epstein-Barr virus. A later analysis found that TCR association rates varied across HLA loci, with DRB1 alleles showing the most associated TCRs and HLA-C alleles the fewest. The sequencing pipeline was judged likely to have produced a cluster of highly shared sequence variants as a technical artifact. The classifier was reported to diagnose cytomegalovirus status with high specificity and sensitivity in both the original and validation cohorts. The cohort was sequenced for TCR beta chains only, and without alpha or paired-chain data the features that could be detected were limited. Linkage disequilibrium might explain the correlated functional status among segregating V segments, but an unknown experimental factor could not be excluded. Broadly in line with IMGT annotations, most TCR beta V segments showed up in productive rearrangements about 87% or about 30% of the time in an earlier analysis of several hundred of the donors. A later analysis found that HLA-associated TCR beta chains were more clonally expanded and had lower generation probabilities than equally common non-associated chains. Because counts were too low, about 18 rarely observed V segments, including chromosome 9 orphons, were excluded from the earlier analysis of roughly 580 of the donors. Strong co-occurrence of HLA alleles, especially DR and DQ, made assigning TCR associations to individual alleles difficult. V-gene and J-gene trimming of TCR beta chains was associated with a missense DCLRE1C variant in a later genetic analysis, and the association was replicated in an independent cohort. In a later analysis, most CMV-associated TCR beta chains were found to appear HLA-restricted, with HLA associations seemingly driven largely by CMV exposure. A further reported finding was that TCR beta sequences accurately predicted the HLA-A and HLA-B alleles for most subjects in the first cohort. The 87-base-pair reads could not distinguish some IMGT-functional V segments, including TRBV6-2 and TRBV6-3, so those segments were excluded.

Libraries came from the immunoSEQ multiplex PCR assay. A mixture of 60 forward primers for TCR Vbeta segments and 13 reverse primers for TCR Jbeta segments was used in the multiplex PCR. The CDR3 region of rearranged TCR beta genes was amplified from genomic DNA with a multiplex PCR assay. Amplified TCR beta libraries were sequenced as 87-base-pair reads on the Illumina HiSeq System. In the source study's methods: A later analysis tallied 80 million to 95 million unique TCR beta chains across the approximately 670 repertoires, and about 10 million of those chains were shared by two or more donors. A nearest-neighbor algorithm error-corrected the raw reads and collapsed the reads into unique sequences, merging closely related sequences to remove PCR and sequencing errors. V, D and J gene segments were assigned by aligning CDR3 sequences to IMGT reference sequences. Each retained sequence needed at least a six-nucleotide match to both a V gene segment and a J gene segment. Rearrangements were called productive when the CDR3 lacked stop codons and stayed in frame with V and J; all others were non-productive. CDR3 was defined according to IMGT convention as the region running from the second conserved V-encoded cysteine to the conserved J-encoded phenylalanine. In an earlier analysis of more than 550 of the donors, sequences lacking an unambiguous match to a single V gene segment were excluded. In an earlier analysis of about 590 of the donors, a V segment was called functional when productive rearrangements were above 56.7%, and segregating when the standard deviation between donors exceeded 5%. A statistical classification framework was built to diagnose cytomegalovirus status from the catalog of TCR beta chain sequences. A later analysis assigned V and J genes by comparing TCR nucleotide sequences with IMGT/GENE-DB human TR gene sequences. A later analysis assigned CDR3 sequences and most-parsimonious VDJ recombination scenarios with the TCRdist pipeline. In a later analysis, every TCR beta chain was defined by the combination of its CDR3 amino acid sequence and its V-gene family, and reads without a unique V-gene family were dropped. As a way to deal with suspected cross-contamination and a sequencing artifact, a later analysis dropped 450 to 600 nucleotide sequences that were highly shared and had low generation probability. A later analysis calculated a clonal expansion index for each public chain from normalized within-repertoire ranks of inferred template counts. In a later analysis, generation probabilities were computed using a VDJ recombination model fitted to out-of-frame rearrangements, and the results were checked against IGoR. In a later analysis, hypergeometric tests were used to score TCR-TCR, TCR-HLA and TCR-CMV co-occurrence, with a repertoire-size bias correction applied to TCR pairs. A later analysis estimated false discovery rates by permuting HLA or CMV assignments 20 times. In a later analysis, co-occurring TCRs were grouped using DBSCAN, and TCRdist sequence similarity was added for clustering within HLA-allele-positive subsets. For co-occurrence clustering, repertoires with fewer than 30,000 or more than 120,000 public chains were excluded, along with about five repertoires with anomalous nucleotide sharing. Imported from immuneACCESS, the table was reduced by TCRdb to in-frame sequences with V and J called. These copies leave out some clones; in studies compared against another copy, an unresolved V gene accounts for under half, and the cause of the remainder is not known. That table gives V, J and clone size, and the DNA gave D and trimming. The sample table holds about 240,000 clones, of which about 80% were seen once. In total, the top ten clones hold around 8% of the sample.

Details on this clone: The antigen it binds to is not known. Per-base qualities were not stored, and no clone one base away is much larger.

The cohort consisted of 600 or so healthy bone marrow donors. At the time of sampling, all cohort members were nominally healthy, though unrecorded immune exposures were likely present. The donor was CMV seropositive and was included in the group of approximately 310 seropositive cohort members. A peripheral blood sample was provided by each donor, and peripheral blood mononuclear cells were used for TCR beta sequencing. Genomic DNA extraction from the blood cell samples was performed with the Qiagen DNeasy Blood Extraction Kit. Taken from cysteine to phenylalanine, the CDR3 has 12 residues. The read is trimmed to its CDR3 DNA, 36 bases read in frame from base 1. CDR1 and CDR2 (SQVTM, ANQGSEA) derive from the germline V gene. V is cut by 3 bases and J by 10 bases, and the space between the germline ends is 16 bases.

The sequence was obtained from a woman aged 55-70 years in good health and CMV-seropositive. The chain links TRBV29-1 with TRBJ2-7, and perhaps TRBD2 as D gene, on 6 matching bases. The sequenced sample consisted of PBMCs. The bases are TGCAGCGTTGAGGGAGACGGGGGAGGACAGTACTTC. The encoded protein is CSVEGDGGGQYF.